The sequence of this TCR beta chain was determined in a study of T-cell memory formation after mild COVID-19. Study-wide findings and caveats: Memory cells collected pre-infection included some clones that later responded, suggesting cross-reactive memory joined. The main location of contracting CD4+ clones was CM and EM, and that of contracting CD8+ clones was EMRA. Contracting clones from day 15 to 85 showed balanced CD4/CD8; later expanders favored CD4+.

Barcoded TCR alpha and TCR beta cDNA libraries with UMIs came from 5'RACE using constant-segment primers. TCRdb re-called the 5' RACE reads through MiXCR, storing one row per CDR3 protein. The repertoire holds under 200,000 distinct CDR3 sequences, around a third seen once, with about 11% in the top ten. This clonotype showed up just a few times. Its antigen is still unknown. The CDR3 consists of 13 residues. The V gene lost 4 bases and the J gene lost 3 bases, with 9 bases spanning the gap. Germline values: CDR1 SEHNR, CDR2 FQNEAQ (reference sequence). The TCR comes from an adult woman who had mild COVID-19 (a few samples of this study predate the infection). Cell type and time point are not known. The specimen was PBMCs or a T cell subset sorted from them (not recorded which). This chain connects TRBV7-9 to TRBJ1-1; unclear D gene. CDR3 sequence: CASSWARDTEAFF. The CDR3 DNA sequence: TGTGCCAGCAGCTGGGCGAGGGACACTGAAGCTTTCTTT.